Sequencing of this T cell receptor (beta chain) was carried out in a study of blood T cells in healthy people across ages (dated by TCRdb to about 2015). Regarding the study in general: Template switching captured roughly one uniquely barcoded TCR beta cDNA molecule per two T cells in model experiments. Age-related changes in TCR beta repertoire diversity were measured in the study by deep sequencing normalized with unique cDNA molecular identifiers. The donors were split into four age groups: young (average about 15 years), middle-aged (nearly 40), aged (about 56) and long-lived (roughly 86). The study analyzed two additional independent replicas of 1 million unique cDNA reads from the same blood draw for two donors, one aged 18 to 30 and one aged 80 or older.

Concerning this clonotype itself: What this receptor recognizes is not known. No base quality values were provided; no much bigger clone lies one nucleotide off.

From cysteine to phenylalanine, the CDR3 is 15 amino acids long. Kept here is only the CDR3 DNA, which spans 45 bases and is read in frame from base 1. Here V drops 3 bases and J drops 6 bases, and the junction holds 5 bases not matched to any gene. The approximately 40 donors, aged about 6 to 95 years, were systemically healthy Caucasian individuals from Russia. About 10 milliliters of peripheral blood were collected from each donor into EDTA-treated Vacutainer tubes. PBMCs were isolated by Ficoll-Paque density-gradient centrifugation, with at least 7 million obtained per sample. Total RNA was extracted from PBMCs with Trizol reagent, with at least 5.5 micrograms obtained per sample. The percentages of naive CD45RAhigh/CD27high T cells were determined by flow cytometry on a PBMC aliquot from every donor. Overall results and qualifications from the work: Since profiling was done on bulk unsorted PBMCs, naive and antigen-experienced compartments could not be conclusively compared. Donor CMV infection status was unknown, potentially confounding age-related changes in expanded clonotypes. The percentage of naive T cells measured by flow cytometry correlated strongly with observed TCR beta diversity. Compared with the aged group, the long-lived group had more naive CD4+ T cells, fewer expanded clones and increased TCR diversity, suggesting age selection. As age increased, observed TCR beta diversity per million T cells dropped in a roughly linear way, and a significant reduction was already evident by age about 40. Estimates of total diversity from one million sequenced T cells were regarded as lower bounds and underestimates.

Libraries were prepared through 5' RACE. These reads were obtained on an Illumina HiSeq 2500. A second PCR of roughly 6 to 11 cycles was run with a J-beta primer mix and a sample-barcoded 5' primer. A unique molecular identifier was introduced onto each TCR beta cDNA molecule by a template-switch 5' adaptor carrying 12 random nucleotides. Each sample yielded at least 3 million CDR3-containing paired-end reads. All of the RNA was converted into first-strand cDNA using the Mint cDNA synthesis kit, with a TRBC-specific oligonucleotide serving as the primer. All cDNA was treated with uracil-DNA glycosylase and then went through a first 18-cycle PCR with the universal primers M1SS and BC2_uni_R. The paper's processing steps were these. Normalization of each sample was performed by random selection of 1 million high-quality reads, each carrying a distinct molecular identifier. Instead of being binned into consensus sequences, reads that shared molecular identifiers were thrown out. MiTCR, set to a Q25 quality threshold and the strictest error-elimination algorithm, was used for CDR3 identification, clonotype clustering and error correction. A nonparametric unseen species model with Euler transformation was used to estimate lower-bound total TCR beta diversity. TCRdb reprocessed the public reads (quality trimming at Q25 with fastp, clone calling with MiXCR) and kept in-frame beta chains. Rows merge per CDR3 protein into single entries with the most common DNA and genes. V and J calls and clone size were set by TCRdb, not the authors. This sample gives about 800,000 distinct CDR3 sequences in total; just under 25% of them show up just once. Together, the top ten hold approximately 3.7% of the sample.

Another study also made use of these data, one on T cells of mothers and their children. From that second study: Nine systemically healthy Caucasian individuals served as donors, namely three mothers together with their six children. cDNA synthesis used all of the extracted RNA, with approximately 1.4 ug of RNA in each 15 ul reaction. Sample barcodes and 2-4 random nucleotides were added via the M1S primer in the second PCR. Each mother yielded over 8 million TCR beta CDR3 reads and each child some 3 million reads. TCR recombination output is similarly shaped by thymic selection in related and unrelated pairs, with a minor effect exerted by inherited differences. Normalized repertoire overlap was always found to be slightly, but never significantly, higher in related mother-child pairs than in unrelated mother-child pairs. With a sensitivity of about 100 clones per million clonotypes, no persistent microchimeric T cell clones were detected. In the study, deep NGS was used to compare the TCR beta repertoires of mothers and children, and features distinguishing related mother-child pairs from unrelated individuals were sought. Mothers averaged about 40 +/- 4 years of age and children averaged about 10 +/- 4 years. After adapters were ligated using NEBNext reagents, the libraries underwent 100+100 nt paired-end sequencing on an Illumina HiSeq 2000. To avoid cross-contamination, the mother libraries and the child libraries were prepared a month apart and sequenced in separate runs. For each donor, somewhere between about 450,000 and 2,200,000 distinct TCR beta clonotypes were identified. Naive TCR beta clonotypes were estimated from low-frequency clonotypes matched to each donor's FACS-determined naive share, without sorting.

The sequence derives from a boy younger than 18 in good health. The rearranged segments are TRBV12-3 or TRBV12-4 and TRBJ1-6, and 7 junction bases match TRBD1. The sequenced sample consisted of blood. The CDR3 in this case is CASSFKDRPNSPLHF. The DNA sequence reads TGTGCCAGCAGTTTTAAGGACAGGCCTAATTCACCCCTCCACTTT.